What follows are 25 T cell receptor beta chains derived from one specimen sequenced in a study of T cells in Graves' hyperthyroidism and ophthalmopathy. TCR beta CDR3 regions were amplified from RNA transcripts. Carried out on the TCR CDR3, a first-round RT-PCR used the HTBI primer set. A single record per CDR3 protein comes from TCRdb applying MiXCR to the multiplex PCR reads. Here the sample spans 550,000 to 850,000 distinct CDR3 sequences, roughly 20% being singletons. The material sequenced was blood. The receptors originated from a woman in her fifties or sixties with Graves' hyperthyroidism that later progressed to Graves' ophthalmopathy.

This clonotype was picked up a small number of times. The chain combines TRBV12-3 or TRBV12-4 with TRBJ2-5, with D possibly being TRBD1 or TRBD2 (5 bases each). Between the trimmed V and J ends, which lost 3 bases and 1 base, there was a span of 9 bases. This CDR3 has 14 amino acids. CDR3 DNA: TGTGCCAGCAGTTTTGAGGGACGCCAAGAGACCCAGTACTTC. Its protein product is CASSFEGRQETQYF.

Ten or more counts support this clonotype. This chain joins TRBV5-1 and TRBJ2-4; 10 nucleotides match TRBD1. Trimming cost V 4 bases and J 7 bases; bases outside gene matches: 5. The CDR3 has 14 residues. Per the germline V gene, CDR1 is SGHRS and CDR2 is YFSETQ. The DNA for the CDR3 is TGCGCCAGCAGCGAACCGGGACAGGGGAACATTCAGTACTTC. Protein: CASSEPGQGNIQYF. Together with reference TRBV5-1 and TRBJ2-4, the CDR3 gives the full variable domain: KAGVTQTPRYLIKTRGQQVTLSCSPISGHRSVSWYQQTPGQGLQFLFEYFSETQRNKGNFPGRFSGRQFSNSRSEMNVSTLELGDSALYLCASSEPGQGNIQYFGAGTRLSVL.

V gene TRBV5-1 combines with J gene TRBJ2-4, with 11 positions matching TRBD1. The CDR3 runs 17 residues. With V trimmed by 3 bases and J by 0 bases, 5 bases remained unmatched. Germline V gives CDR1 SGHRS, CDR2 YFSETQ. CDR3 sequence: CASSWGTGGLAKNIQYF. CDR3 DNA: TGCGCCAGCAGCTGGGGGACAGGGGGGCTAGCCAAAAACATTCAGTACTTC.

The chain joins TRBV19 to TRBJ1-5, with 7 bases identical to TRBD1. Germline values: CDR1 LNHDA, CDR2 SQIVND (reference sequence). V was clipped by 3 bases and J by 7 bases; unmatched bases: 9. The CDR3 contains 15 residues. The CDR3 sequence is CASSIPGQFGQPQHF. The CDR3 nucleotides are TGTGCCAGTAGTATCCCGGGACAGTTCGGCCAGCCCCAGCATTTT.

This clonotype was picked up a small number of times. In DNA form, the CDR3 reads TGCAGTGCTAGTGCAGGGGCCCTAAGCTCTGGGGCCAACGTCCTGACTTTC. The encoded protein is CSASAGALSSGANVLTF. The chain uses TRBV20-1 and TRBJ2-6; D possibly corresponds to TRBD1 (6 bases). Trimming removed 3 bases at V and 0 bases at J, with 15 bases between. This CDR3 is 17 amino acids long. Germline V gene lookup returns CDR1 DFQATT and CDR2 SNEGSKA (reference sequence).

The table lists this clonotype with many counts. This chain links TRBV20-1 with TRBJ1-2; D is unclear. This CDR3 is 12 amino acids long. Between the trimmed V and J ends, which lost 5 bases and 3 bases, there was a span of 10 bases. CDR1 and CDR2 from the germline V gene are DFQATT and SNEGSKA (reference sequence). DNA for the CDR3: TGCAGTGCTGCAGATACTTACTATGGCTACACCTTC. Amino acids: CSAADTYYGYTF.

The chain links TRBV5-1 to TRBJ2-7, with D tentatively TRBD1 or TRBD2 (5 bases each). CDR3 length: 11 amino acids. The germline V gene encodes CDR1 SGHRS and CDR2 YFSETQ. Between the trimmed V and J ends, which lost 7 bases and 3 bases, there was a span of 8 bases. CDR3 loop: CASGDGYEQYF. CDR3 nucleotides: TGCGCCAGCGGGGACGGCTACGAGCAGTACTTC.

This clonotype was seen a handful of times. The rearrangement joins TRBV18 to TRBJ2-5, with D perhaps being TRBD1 or TRBD2 (6 bases each). CDR3 length: 14 amino acids. The germline V gene has CDR1 KGHSH and CDR2 LQKENI. Trimming removed 3 bases at V and 6 bases at J, with 14 bases between. CDR3 in amino acids: CASSPGIGGQTQYF. The CDR3 DNA follows: TGTGCCAGCTCACCGGGCATAGGGGGGCAGACCCAGTACTTC.

Concerning this clonotype: This may be a read error: a much more frequent sequence differs by one nucleotide. V and J are TRBV7-9 and TRBJ1-2; 9 nucleotides match TRBD1. The CDR3 is 16 amino acids. The germline gives CDR1 SEHNR, CDR2 FQNEAQ (reference sequence). The CDR3: CASRRGQGPLPYDYTF. CDR3 DNA sequence: TGTGCCAGCAGACGCGGACAGGGGCCGCTCCCCTATGACTACACCTTC. Variable domain in full (rest from reference TRBV7-9 and TRBJ1-2): DTGVSQNPRHKITKRGQNVTFRCDPISEHNRLYWYRQTLGQGPEFLTYFQNEAQLEKSRLLSDRFSAERPKGSFSTLEIQRTEQGDSAMYLCASRRGQGPLPYDYTFGSGTRLTVV.

This chain connects TRBV12-3 or TRBV12-4 to TRBJ2-2; D is unresolved. The V and J ends lost 5 bases and 6 bases respectively, with 10 bases between them. This CDR3 has 13 amino acids. The DNA of the CDR3 is TGTGCCAGCAGTCCCCCAAATCCCGGGGAGCTGTTTTTT. Its translation is CASSPPNPGELFF.

Many counts were recorded for this clonotype. This chain links TRBV30 with TRBJ1-6, with D perhaps matching TRBD1 (5 bases). V was clipped by 6 bases and J by 7 bases, with 7 bases between them. The CDR3 runs 11 residues. Germline CDR1 reads GTSNPN; CDR2 reads SVGIG (reference sequence). The CDR3 nucleotides are TGTGCCTGTAGGGGAAATTCACCCCTCCACTTT. This codes for CACRGNSPLHF.

This clonotype was observed many times. V usage is TRBV20-1 and J usage is TRBJ2-7; 8 nucleotides match TRBD2. Trimming removed 5 bases from V and 6 bases from J; junction bases left unmatched: 9. The CDR3 runs to 13 residues. Germline assignment: CDR1 DFQATT and CDR2 SNEGSKA (reference sequence). CDR3 protein: CSAGRGGSSEQYF. The CDR3 DNA follows: TGCAGTGCTGGTCGGGGGGGTTCGTCCGAGCAGTACTTC.

The table lists this clonotype with many counts. Written as DNA, the CDR3 is TGTGCCAGCAGCTTAGCGACAACGAACACCGGGGAGCTGTTTTTT. Translating gives CASSLATTNTGELFF. The chain employs TRBV11-2 and TRBJ2-2; D is uncertain. V was trimmed by 1 base and J by 0 bases, leaving 6 bases between them. This CDR3 comprises 15 residues. The V gene's germline CDR1 is SGHAT and CDR2 FQNNGV.

This clonotype has at least ten counts. The V gene is TRBV11-2, the J gene TRBJ2-7; D gene unclear. There are 16 residues in the CDR3. Looked up from germline, CDR1 is SGHAT and CDR2 is FQNNGV. Trimming cost V 1 base and J 5 bases, with 18 bases left between them. In nucleotides, the CDR3 is TGTGCCAGCAGCTTAGTTCCAGAACTATACTACAACGAGCAGTACTTC. Residues: CASSLVPELYYNEQYF.

The chain joins TRBV10-3 to TRBJ2-1, with TRBD1 matching over 12 bases. Trimming removed 8 bases from V and 8 bases from J; junction bases left unmatched: 4. The germline V gene encodes CDR1 ENHRY and CDR2 SYGVKD. CDR3 length equals 13 residues. This CDR3 is CAISGTGGYEQFF. DNA of the CDR3: TGTGCCATCTCCGGGACAGGGGGCTATGAGCAGTTCTTC.

This clonotype came up many times. This rearrangement joins TRBV2 to TRBJ1-2; 7 nucleotides match TRBD1. This CDR3 spans 13 amino acids. Germline loops: CDR1 SNHLY, CDR2 FYNNEI. J was trimmed by 6 bases and V by 7 bases; bases with no gene match: 8. CDR3 protein: CASTRQGFDGYTF. CDR3 nucleotide sequence: TGTGCCAGCACCAGACAGGGTTTCGATGGCTACACCTTC. The entire variable domain, with the rest obtained from reference TRBV2 and TRBJ1-2, is as follows: EPEVTQTPSHQVTQMGQEVILRCVPISNHLYFYWYRQILGQKVEFLVSFYNNEISEKSEIFDDQFSVERPDGSNFTLKIRSTKLEDSAMYFCASTRQGFDGYTFGSGTRLTVV.

Many counts were recorded for this clonotype. This rearrangement joins TRBV2 to TRBJ1-6; a weak D match, TRBD1 (5 bases). The V gene lost 7 bases and the J gene lost 2 bases, with 12 bases spanning the gap. Germline CDR1 SNHLY, CDR2 FYNNEI. The CDR3 consists of 15 residues. The CDR3: CASTSAGTYNSPLHF. Written as DNA, the CDR3 is TGTGCCAGCACCTCCGCAGGGACCTATAATTCACCCCTCCACTTT. Looking up the rest from reference TRBV2 and TRBJ1-6 gives the full variable domain: EPEVTQTPSHQVTQMGQEVILRCVPISNHLYFYWYRQILGQKVEFLVSFYNNEISEKSEIFDDQFSVERPDGSNFTLKIRSTKLEDSAMYFCASTSAGTYNSPLHFGNGTRLTVT.

The V and J genes are TRBV20-1 and TRBJ1-1; D is possibly TRBD1 (5 bases). Trimming stripped 3 bases from V and 1 base from J, with 18 bases between. CDR3 length: 16 amino acids. Looked up from germline, CDR1 is DFQATT and CDR2 is SNEGSKA (reference sequence). The CDR3 loop is CSARMGGRPQNTEAFF. In DNA, the CDR3 is TGCAGTGCTAGGATGGGGGGACGGCCTCAGAACACTGAAGCTTTCTTT.

This clonotype showed up many times. The chain is built from TRBV7-6 and TRBJ1-6; 8 positions agree with TRBD1. J gave up 9 bases and V 4 bases, and 8 bases lay outside the gene matches. The CDR3 has 15 amino acids. Germline loops: CDR1 SGHVS, CDR2 FNYEAQ. CDR3 protein: CASSSGQGVGSPLHF. CDR3 coding DNA: TGTGCCAGCAGCTCTGGACAGGGTGTGGGTTCACCCCTCCACTTT.

This clonotype was seen many times. The chain has TRBV12-3 or TRBV12-4 and TRBJ1-2; 9 bases line up with TRBD1. Unmatched junction bases numbered 6, after V lost 5 bases and J lost 8 bases. The CDR3 contains 13 residues. The CDR3 here is CASSIRTGDGYTF. The CDR3 DNA sequence: TGTGCCAGCAGTATAAGGACAGGGGACGGCTACACCTTC.

This clonotype was observed at least ten times. The chain carries TRBV6-1 and TRBJ1-6; maybe TRBD1 (5 bases). The V gene lost 9 bases and the J gene lost 10 bases, with 10 bases spanning the gap. The CDR3 sequence is 11 residues long. Germline CDR1 and CDR2: MNHNS and SASEGT. The DNA of the CDR3 is TGTGCCAGTGGGACGGCGTCACCCCTCCACTTT. Translated, it gives CASGTASPLHF.

V and J are TRBV30 and TRBJ2-3, with 8 bases lining up with TRBD1. In germline, CDR1 is GTSNPN, CDR2 SVGIG (reference sequence). The CDR3 length is 15 residues. V was pared by 0 bases and J by 2 bases, with 4 bases of the junction left unmatched. The CDR3 nucleotides are TGTGCCTGGAGTGTAGGACAGGGACACACAGATACGCAGTATTTT. Its protein is CAWSVGQGHTDTQYF. The whole variable domain, remainder taken from reference TRBV30 and TRBJ2-3, is SQTIHQWPATLVQPVGSPLSLECTVEGTSNPNLYWYRQAAGRGLQLLFYSVGIGQISSEVPQNLSASRPQDRQFILSSKKLLLSDSGFYLCAWSVGQGHTDTQYFGPGTRLTVL.

This clonotype was counted many times. The chain joins TRBV18 to TRBJ1-2; 9 nucleotides align to TRBD1. The CDR3 length is 14 residues. The V gene end was trimmed by 2 bases and the J gene end by 13 bases; junction bases not matched to a gene: 11. The germline gives CDR1 KGHSH, CDR2 LQKENI. The CDR3: CASSPMGQGDVGTF. CDR3 nucleotide sequence: TGTGCCAGCTCACCAATGGGACAGGGAGATGTAGGCACCTTC.

The V gene is TRBV2, the J gene TRBJ2-2, with 8 nucleotides matching TRBD1. V dropped 4 bases and J dropped 13; count of bases not matched to a gene: 2. Germline assignment: CDR1 SNHLY and CDR2 FYNNEI. This CDR3 has 11 residues. In nucleotides, the CDR3 is TGTGCCAGCAGTGGACAGGGGCGGCTGTTTTTT. Amino acids: CASSGQGRLFF. Looking up the rest from reference TRBV2 and TRBJ2-2 gives the full variable domain: EPEVTQTPSHQVTQMGQEVILRCVPISNHLYFYWYRQILGQKVEFLVSFYNNEISEKSEIFDDQFSVERPDGSNFTLKIRSTKLEDSAMYFCASSGQGRLFFGEGSRLTVL.

This clonotype was seen ten or more times. The chain recombines TRBV7-3 with TRBJ2-1; the D gene is possibly TRBD1 (6 bases). The germline V gene encodes CDR1 SGHTA and CDR2 FQGTGA. Trimming left V 3 bases short and J 4 bases short, with 10 bases between. The CDR3 extends over 14 amino acids. In DNA form, the CDR3 reads TGTGCCAGCAGCTTGAACAGGGAGTACAATGAGCAGTTCTTC. As protein: CASSLNREYNEQFF. The whole variable domain, filled in from reference TRBV7-3 and TRBJ2-1, reads GAGVSQTPSNKVTEKGKYVELRCDPISGHTALYWYRQSLGQGPEFLIYFQGTGAADDSGLPNDRFFAVRPEGSVSTLKIQRTERGDSAVYLCASSLNREYNEQFFGPGTRLTVL.